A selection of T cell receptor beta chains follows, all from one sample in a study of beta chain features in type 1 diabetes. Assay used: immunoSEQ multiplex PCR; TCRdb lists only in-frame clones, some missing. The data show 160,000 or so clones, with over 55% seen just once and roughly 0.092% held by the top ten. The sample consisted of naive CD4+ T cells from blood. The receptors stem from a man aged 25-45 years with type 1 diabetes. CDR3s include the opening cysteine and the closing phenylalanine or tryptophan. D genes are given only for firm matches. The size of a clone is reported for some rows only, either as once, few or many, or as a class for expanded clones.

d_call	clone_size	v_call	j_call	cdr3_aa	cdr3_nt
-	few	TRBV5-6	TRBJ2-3	CASGGVDDQQYF	TGTGCCAGCGGAGGGGTGGATGATCAGCAGTATTTT
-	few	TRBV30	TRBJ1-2	CAWSRAGGYTF	TGTGCCTGGAGTCGAGCAGGCGGCTACACCTTC
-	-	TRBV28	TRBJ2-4	CASLGDLAKNIQYF	TGTGCCAGCCTAGGGGACCTAGCCAAAAACATTCAGTACTTC
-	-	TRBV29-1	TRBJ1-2	CSVLGQVNYGYTF	TGCAGCGTTCTGGGGCAGGTTAACTATGGCTACACCTTC
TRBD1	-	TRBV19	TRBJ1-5	CASSNTGGKQPQHF	TGTGCCAGTAGTAATACAGGGGGCAAACAGCCCCAGCATTTT
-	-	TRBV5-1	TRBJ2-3	CASSQSTDTQYF	TGCGCCAGCAGCCAAAGCACAGATACGCAGTATTTT
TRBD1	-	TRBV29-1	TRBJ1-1	CSARTGAQNTEAFF	TGCAGCGCCAGGACAGGGGCACAGAACACTGAAGCTTTCTTT
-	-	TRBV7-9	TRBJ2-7	CASSLVSYEQYF	TGTGCCAGCAGCTTAGTAAGCTACGAGCAGTACTTC
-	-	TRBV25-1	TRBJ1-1	CASSVQVNTEAFF	TGTGCCAGCAGTGTTCAGGTGAACACTGAAGCTTTCTTT
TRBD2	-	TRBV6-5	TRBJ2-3	CASRRKVAGDTQYF	TGTGCCAGCAGAAGGAAAGTAGCGGGGGATACGCAGTATTTT
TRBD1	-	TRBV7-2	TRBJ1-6	CASSEGQGNSPLHF	TGTGCCAGCAGCGAGGGACAGGGGAATTCACCCCTCCACTTT
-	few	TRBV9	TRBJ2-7	CASSLDRTSYEQYF	TGTGCCAGCAGCCTAGACAGAACCTCCTACGAGCAGTACTTC
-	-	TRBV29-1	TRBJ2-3	CSGRKQGGDTQYF	TGCAGCGGACGGAAACAGGGTGGAGATACGCAGTATTTT
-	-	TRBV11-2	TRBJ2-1	CASSLVAGSYNEQFF	TGTGCCAGCAGCTTAGTGGCAGGTTCCTACAATGAGCAGTTCTTC
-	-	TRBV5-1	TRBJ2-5	CASSVTTYQETQYF	TGCGCCAGCAGCGTGACTACTTACCAAGAGACCCAGTACTTC
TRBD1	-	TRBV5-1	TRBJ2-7	CASSPRTGAYEQYF	TGCGCCAGCAGCCCGAGGACAGGGGCCTACGAGCAGTACTTC
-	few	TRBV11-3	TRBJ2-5	CASSPPPRETQYF	TGTGCCAGCAGCCCTCCCCCGCGAGAGACCCAGTACTTC
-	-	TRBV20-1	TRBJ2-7	CSARKGREQYF	TGCAGTGCTAGAAAGGGACGCGAGCAGTACTTC
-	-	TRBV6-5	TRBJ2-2	CASSPTANTGELFF	TGTGCCAGCAGCCCGACAGCGAACACCGGGGAGCTGTTTTTT
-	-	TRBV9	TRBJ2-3	CASSEPRDTQYF	TGTGCCAGCAGCGAGCCACGGGATACGCAGTATTTT
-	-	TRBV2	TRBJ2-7	CASTTDSYEQYF	TGTGCCAGCACAACTGACTCCTACGAGCAGTACTTC
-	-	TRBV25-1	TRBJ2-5	CASSLRGAVETQYF	TGTGCCAGCAGTCTGAGGGGGGCTGTGGAGACCCAGTACTTC
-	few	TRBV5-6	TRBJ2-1	CASSFDNEQFF	TGTGCCAGCAGCTTCGACAATGAGCAGTTCTTC
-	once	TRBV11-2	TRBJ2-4	CASSLSRAFRDTKNIQYF	TGTGCCAGCAGCCTATCCCGCGCGTTTCGAGACACCAAAAACATTCAGTACTTC
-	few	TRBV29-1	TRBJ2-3	CSVEMADTQYF	TGCAGCGTCGAAATGGCAGATACGCAGTATTTT
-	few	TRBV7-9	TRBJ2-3	CASSFNQDTQYF	TGTGCCAGCAGCTTCAATCAGGATACGCAGTATTTT
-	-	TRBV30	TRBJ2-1	CAWSGNSGPTNEQFF	TGTGCCTGGAGTGGGAACTCCGGGCCCACCAATGAGCAGTTCTTC
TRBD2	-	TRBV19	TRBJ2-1	CASSKGLVLYNEQFF	TGTGCCAGTTCGAAGGGACTAGTTCTCTACAATGAGCAGTTCTTC
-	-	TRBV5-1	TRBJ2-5	CASSFQVGNQETQYF	TGCGCCAGCAGCTTCCAGGTCGGGAACCAAGAGACCCAGTACTTC
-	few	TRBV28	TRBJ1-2	CASSGDSAGTYGYTF	TGTGCCAGCAGTGGGGATTCGGCTGGGACCTATGGCTACACCTTC
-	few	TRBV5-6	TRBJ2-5	CASSLGEETQYF	TGTGCCAGCAGCTTGGGAGAAGAGACCCAGTACTTC
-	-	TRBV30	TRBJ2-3	CAYASVATDTQYF	TGTGCCTACGCTTCTGTGGCCACAGATACGCAGTATTTT
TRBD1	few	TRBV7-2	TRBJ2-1	CASSSPGQGNEQFF	TGTGCCAGCAGCTCGCCGGGACAGGGGAATGAGCAGTTCTTC
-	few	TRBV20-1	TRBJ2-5	CSATRGETQYF	TGCAGTGCCACGAGGGGGGAGACCCAGTACTTC
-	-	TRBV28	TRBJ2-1	CASSLPLFSGPEQFF	TGTGCCAGCAGTTTACCTCTTTTCTCAGGGCCTGAGCAGTTCTTC
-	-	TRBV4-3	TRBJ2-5	CASSQDREETQYF	TGCGCCAGCAGCCAAGATAGGGAAGAGACCCAGTACTTC
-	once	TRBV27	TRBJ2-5	CASSSGWTQYF	TGTGCCAGCAGCTCCGGTTGGACCCAGTACTTC
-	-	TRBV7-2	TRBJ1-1	CASSFGPVQNTEAFF	TGTGCCAGCAGCTTCGGGCCTGTTCAGAACACTGAAGCTTTCTTT
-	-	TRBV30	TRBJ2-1	CAWSVGPPGHEQFF	TGTGCCTGGAGTGTGGGACCCCCCGGTCATGAGCAGTTCTTC
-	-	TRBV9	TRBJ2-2	CASSAITGELFF	TGTGCCAGCAGCGCCATCACCGGGGAGCTGTTTTTT
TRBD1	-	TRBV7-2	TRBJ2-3	CASSEGPGTGSTDTQYF	TGTGCCAGCAGCGAAGGACCCGGGACAGGGAGCACAGATACGCAGTATTTT
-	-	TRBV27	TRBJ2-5	CASNRYETQYF	TGTGCCAGCAATAGATATGAGACCCAGTACTTC
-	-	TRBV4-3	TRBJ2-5	CASSLDWTARETQYF	TGCGCCAGCAGCCTTGATTGGACAGCCCGAGAGACCCAGTACTTC
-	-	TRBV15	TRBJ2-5	CATSRGAGQETQYF	TGTGCCACCAGCAGAGGGGCAGGCCAAGAGACCCAGTACTTC
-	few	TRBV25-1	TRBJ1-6	CASSGMVANSPLHF	TGTGCCAGCAGTGGGATGGTAGCTAATTCACCCCTCCACTTT
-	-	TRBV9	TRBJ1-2	CASSVSGASYGYTF	TGTGCCAGCAGCGTGTCAGGGGCTTCTTATGGCTACACCTTC
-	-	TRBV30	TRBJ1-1	CAEQQIPNTEAFF	TGTGCCGAACAACAGATACCGAACACTGAAGCTTTCTTT
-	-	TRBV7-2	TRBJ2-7	CASSTNSYEQYF	TGTGCCAGCAGCACAAACTCCTACGAGCAGTACTTC
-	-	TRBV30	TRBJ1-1	CAWRAGSAEEAFF	TGTGCCTGGAGGGCCGGGAGCGCCGAAGAAGCTTTCTTT
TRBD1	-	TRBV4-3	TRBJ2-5	CASSQDWGTGRETQYF	TGCGCCAGCAGCCAAGATTGGGGGACAGGGAGGGAGACCCAGTACTTC